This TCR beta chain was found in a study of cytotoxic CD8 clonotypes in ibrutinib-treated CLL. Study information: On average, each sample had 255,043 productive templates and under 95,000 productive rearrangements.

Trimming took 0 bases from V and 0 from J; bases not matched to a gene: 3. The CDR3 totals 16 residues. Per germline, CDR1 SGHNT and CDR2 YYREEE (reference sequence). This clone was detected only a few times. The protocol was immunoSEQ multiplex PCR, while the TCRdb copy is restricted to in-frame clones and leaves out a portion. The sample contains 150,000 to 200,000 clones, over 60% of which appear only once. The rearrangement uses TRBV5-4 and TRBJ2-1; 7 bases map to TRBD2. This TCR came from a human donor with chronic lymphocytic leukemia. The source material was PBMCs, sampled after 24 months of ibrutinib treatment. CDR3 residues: CASSLGAGASYNEQFF. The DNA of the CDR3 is TGTGCCAGCAGCTTGGGGGCGGGAGCCTCCTACAATGAGCAGTTCTTC. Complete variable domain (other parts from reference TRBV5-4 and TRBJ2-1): ETGVTQSPTHLIKTRGQQVTLRCSSQSGHNTVSWYQQALGQGPQFIFQYYREEENGRGNFPPRFSGLQFPNYSSELNVNALELDDSALYLCASSLGAGASYNEQFFGPGTRLTVL.